This T cell receptor beta chain came from a study of T-cell memory formation after mild COVID-19. This clonotype was found a few times. TCRdb used MiXCR to reprocess the 5' RACE reads, holding one entry per CDR3 protein. The sample has 360,000 or so distinct CDR3 sequences; 25% to 30% are singletons. The CDR3 has 13 residues. CDR1 SQVTM and CDR2 ANQGSEA come from the germline V gene. The V segment lost 2 bases and the J segment 3 bases; nucleotides outside the gene matches: 2. The source material was PBMCs or a T cell subset sorted from them (not recorded which). The sequence was obtained from an adult woman who had mild COVID-19 (a few samples of this study predate the infection). Cell type and time point are not known. The rearrangement links TRBV29-1 to TRBJ2-7, with 9 bases matching TRBD1. The CDR3 is CSVEQDRGYEQYF. CDR3 in DNA: TGCAGCGTTGAACAGGACAGGGGCTACGAGCAGTACTTC.